Sequencing of this TCR beta chain was carried out in a study of blood T cell repertoires in COVID-19. The method was immunoSEQ multiplex PCR; TCRdb's version includes in-frame clones alone and lacks a portion of them. The data show fewer than 200,000 clones, over 70% seen once. This clone appeared a few times. CDR1 is MNHEY, CDR2 SVGAGI, per germline. Trimming pared 0 bases from V and 1 base from J, leaving 6 bases between. The CDR3 spans 14 residues. The genes are TRBV6-5 and TRBJ1-1; D perhaps matches TRBD1 (6 bases). The TCR originated in a woman older than 75 with active or convalescent COVID-19. The sample consisted of peripheral blood. CDR3 DNA: TGTGCCAGCAGTTACTCGACAGGGAACACTGAAGCTTTCTTT. It translates to CASSYSTGNTEAFF.